This T cell receptor beta chain was recovered during a study of molecular identifiers for immune sequencing clone quantification. Germline V gene sequence: CDR1 SGHTA, CDR2 FQGNSA. V was pared by 3 bases and J by 2 bases, with 7 bases of the junction left unmatched. The CDR3 totals 15 residues. Making the bulk TCR libraries relied on previously described methods and listed TCR primers. TCRdb re-called the PCR reads with MiXCR, one entry per CDR3 protein. The data show 400,000 to 600,000 distinct CDR3 sequences, 20% to 25% seen once. This clonotype was picked up many times. Naive CD8 T cells underwent sorting with the CD8+CD4-CCR7+CD45RA+ definition.

The sequencing sample was made of naive CD8+ T cells from blood, with Jurkat cell RNA spiked in. As to subset: FACS-sorted CD8+CD4-CCR7+CD45RA+ naive T cells. This sequence was found in a human donor in good health. Some libraries in this study had Jurkat cell RNA spiked in. This chain connects TRBV7-2 to TRBJ2-7, with 7 nucleotides matching TRBD1. In nucleotides, the CDR3 is TGTGCCAGCAGCTTCGCCCCCGGGACAGCCTACGAGCAGTACTTC. Translated: CASSFAPGTAYEQYF.